This T cell receptor beta chain was observed in a study of T-cell memory formation after mild COVID-19. General observations from the study: Clones shrinking between day 15 and 85 showed a balanced CD4/CD8 split, and those that grew later tilted toward CD4+. The study found contracting CD4+ clones mainly in CM and EM and contracting CD8+ clones in EMRA. Some clones that responded were present in memory (sampled pre-infection), which suggests cross-reactive memory joined.

The authors produced TCR alpha and TCR beta cDNA libraries with sample barcodes and UMIs by 5'RACE using constant-segment primers. A single record per CDR3 protein comes from TCRdb applying MiXCR to the 5' RACE reads. The table records around 370,000 distinct CDR3 sequences, roughly 21% of them present only once. This CDR3 comprises 13 residues. V was trimmed by 8 bases and J by 6 bases, leaving 15 bases between them. Germline V lookup: CDR1 SNHLY, CDR2 FYNNEI. This clonotype was picked up a small number of times. Its specificity is not known. The chain is built from TRBV2 and TRBJ2-3, with D perhaps given as TRBD1 or TRBD2 (5 bases each). The source is an adult woman who had mild COVID-19 (a few samples of this study predate the infection). Cell type and time point are not known. The source material was PBMCs or a T cell subset sorted from them (not recorded which). CDR3 coding DNA: TGTGCCAGCGGGACGGCGTCCTGGGATACGCAGTATTTT. Translating it yields CASGTASWDTQYF.